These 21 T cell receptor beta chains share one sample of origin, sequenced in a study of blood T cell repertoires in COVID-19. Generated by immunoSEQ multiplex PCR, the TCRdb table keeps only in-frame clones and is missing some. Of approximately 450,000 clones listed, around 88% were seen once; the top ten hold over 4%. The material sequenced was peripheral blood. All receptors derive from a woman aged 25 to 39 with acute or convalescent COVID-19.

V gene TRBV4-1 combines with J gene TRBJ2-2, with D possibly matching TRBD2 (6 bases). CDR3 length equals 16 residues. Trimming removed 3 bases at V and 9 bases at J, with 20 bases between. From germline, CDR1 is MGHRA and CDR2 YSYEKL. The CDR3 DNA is TGCGCCAGCAGCCAGTCCGTGGAGGGGTATTCTAGGGAGCTGTTTTTT. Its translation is CASSQSVEGYSRELFF.

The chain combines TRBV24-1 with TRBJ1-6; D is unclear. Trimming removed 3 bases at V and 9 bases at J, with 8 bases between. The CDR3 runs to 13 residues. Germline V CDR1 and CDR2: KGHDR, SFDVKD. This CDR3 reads CATSDLTGSPLHF. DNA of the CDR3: TGTGCCACCAGTGATCTTACGGGTTCACCCCTCCACTTT.

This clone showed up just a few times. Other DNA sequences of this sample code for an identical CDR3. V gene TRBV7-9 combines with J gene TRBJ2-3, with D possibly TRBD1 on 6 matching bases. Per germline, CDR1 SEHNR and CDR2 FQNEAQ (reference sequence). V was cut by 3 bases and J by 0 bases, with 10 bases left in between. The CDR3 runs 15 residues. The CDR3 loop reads CASSFGQKSTDTQYF. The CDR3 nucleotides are TGTGCCAGCAGCTTTGGACAGAAAAGCACAGATACGCAGTATTTT.

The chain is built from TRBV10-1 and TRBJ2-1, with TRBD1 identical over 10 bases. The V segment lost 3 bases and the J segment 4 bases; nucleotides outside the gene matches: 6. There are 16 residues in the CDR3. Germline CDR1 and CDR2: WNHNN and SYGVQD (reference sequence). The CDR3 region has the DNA TGCGCCAGCAGTGACCCCGGGACAGGGGCATACAATGAGCAGTTCTTC. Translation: CASSDPGTGAYNEQFF.

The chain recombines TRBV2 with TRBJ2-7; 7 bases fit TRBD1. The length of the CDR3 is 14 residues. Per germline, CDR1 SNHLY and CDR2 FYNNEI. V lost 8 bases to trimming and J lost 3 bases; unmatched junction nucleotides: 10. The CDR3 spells CASELNRGIYEQYF. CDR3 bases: TGTGCCAGCGAACTTAACAGGGGTATCTACGAGCAGTACTTC. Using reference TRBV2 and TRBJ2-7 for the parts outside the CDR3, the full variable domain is EPEVTQTPSHQVTQMGQEVILRCVPISNHLYFYWYRQILGQKVEFLVSFYNNEISEKSEIFDDQFSVERPDGSNFTLKIRSTKLEDSAMYFCASELNRGIYEQYFGPGTRLTVT.

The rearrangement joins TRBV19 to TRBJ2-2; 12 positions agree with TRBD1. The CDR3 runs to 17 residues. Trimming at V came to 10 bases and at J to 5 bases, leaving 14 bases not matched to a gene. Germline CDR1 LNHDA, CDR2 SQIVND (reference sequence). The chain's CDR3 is CATRRAGQGAQTGELFF. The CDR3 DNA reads TGTGCCACTCGTAGGGCGGGACAGGGGGCGCAGACCGGGGAGCTGTTTTTT.

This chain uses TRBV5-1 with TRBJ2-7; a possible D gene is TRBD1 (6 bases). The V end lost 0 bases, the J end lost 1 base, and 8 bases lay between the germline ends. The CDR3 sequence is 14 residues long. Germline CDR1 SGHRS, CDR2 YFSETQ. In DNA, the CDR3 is TGCGCCAGCAGCTTGGAACAGGGTTCCTACGAGCAGTACTTC. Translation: CASSLEQGSYEQYF.

DNA for the CDR3: TGCGCCAGCAGTGATCGGTCTGCTTTACCCCAAGAGACCCAGTACTTC. Protein sequence: CASSDRSALPQETQYF. This chain joins TRBV10-2 and TRBJ2-5; D is unclear. Germline V gene sequence: CDR1 WSHSY, CDR2 SAAADI. Between the trimmed V and J ends, which lost 3 bases and 1 base, there was a span of 15 bases. The CDR3 is 16 amino acids.

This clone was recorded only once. The CDR3 reads CASSFQGQGAGEQYF. CDR3 coding DNA: TGTGCCAGTAGCTTTCAGGGCCAGGGGGCCGGCGAGCAGTACTTC. This chain connects TRBV19 to TRBJ2-7; 8 nucleotides align to TRBD1. Germline CDR1 reads LNHDA; CDR2 reads SQIVND (reference sequence). The length of the CDR3 is 15 residues. Trimming took 6 bases from V and 6 from J; bases not matched to a gene: 13.

CDR3 DNA sequence: TGTGCCAGCAGCCAAGTTTGGGGGACTAGCGGGGGGGCCCCCTACAATGAGCAGTTCTTC. Translating it yields CASSQVWGTSGGAPYNEQFF. V is TRBV3-1 (or the pseudogene TRBV3-2) and J is TRBJ2-1, with TRBD2 identical over 16 bases. The CDR3 is 20 residues long. Germline trimming cut 1 base from V and 2 bases from J; bases unmatched to any gene: 8. Germline assignment: CDR1 LGHDT and CDR2 YNNKEL (reference sequence).

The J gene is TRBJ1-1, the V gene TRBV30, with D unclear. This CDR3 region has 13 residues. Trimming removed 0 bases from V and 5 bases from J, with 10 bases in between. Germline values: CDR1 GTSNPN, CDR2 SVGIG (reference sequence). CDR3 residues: CAWSVHPGTEAFF. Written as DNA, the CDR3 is TGTGCCTGGAGTGTACACCCGGGGACTGAAGCTTTCTTT.

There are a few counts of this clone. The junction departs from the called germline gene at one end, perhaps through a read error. The CDR3, as DNA: TGTGCCAGCCCAAACCTGGCGACTCGCTTC. Translated, it gives CASPNLATRF. This sequence joins TRBV6-8 and TRBJ1-2; D gene unclear. CDR3 size: 10 residues. Germline V gene data show CDR1 as MNHGY and CDR2 as SAAAGT.

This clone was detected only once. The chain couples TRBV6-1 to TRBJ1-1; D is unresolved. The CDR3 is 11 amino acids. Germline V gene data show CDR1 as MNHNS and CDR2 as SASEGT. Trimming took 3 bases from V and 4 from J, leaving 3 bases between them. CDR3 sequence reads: CASSDITEAFF. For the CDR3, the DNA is TGTGCCAGCAGTGACATCACTGAAGCTTTCTTT.

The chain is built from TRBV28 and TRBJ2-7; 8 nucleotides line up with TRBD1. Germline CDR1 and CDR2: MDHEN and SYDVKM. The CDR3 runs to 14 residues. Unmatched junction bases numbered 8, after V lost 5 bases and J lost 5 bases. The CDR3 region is CASSPPGQVNEQYF. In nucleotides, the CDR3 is TGTGCCAGCAGTCCCCCGGGACAGGTAAACGAGCAGTACTTC.

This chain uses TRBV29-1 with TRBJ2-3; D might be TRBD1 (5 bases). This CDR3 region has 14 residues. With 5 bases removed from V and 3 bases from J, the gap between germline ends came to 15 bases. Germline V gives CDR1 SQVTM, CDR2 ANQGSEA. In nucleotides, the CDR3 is TGCAGCGTTAGGTTAGTCAGGGCGACAGATACGCAGTATTTT. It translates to CSVRLVRATDTQYF.

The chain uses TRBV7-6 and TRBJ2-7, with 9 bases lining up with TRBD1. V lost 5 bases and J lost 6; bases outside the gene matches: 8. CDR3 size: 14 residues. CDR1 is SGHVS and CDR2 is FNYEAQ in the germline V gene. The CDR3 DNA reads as TGTGCCAGCAGCCGGCCGGGACAGGGTGGCGAGCAGTACTTC. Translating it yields CASSRPGQGGEQYF.

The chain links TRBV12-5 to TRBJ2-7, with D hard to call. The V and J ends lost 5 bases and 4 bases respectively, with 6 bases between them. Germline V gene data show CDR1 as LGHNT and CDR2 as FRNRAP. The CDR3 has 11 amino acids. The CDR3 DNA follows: TGTGCTAGTGGTAATAGTTACGAGCAGTACTTC. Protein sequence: CASGNSYEQYF.

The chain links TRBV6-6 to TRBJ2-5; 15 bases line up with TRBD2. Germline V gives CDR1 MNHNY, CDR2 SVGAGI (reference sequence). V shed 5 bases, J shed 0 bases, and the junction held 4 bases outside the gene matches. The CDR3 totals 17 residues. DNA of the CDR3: TGTGCCAGCAGTCGGACTAGCGGGGGGGCGTACCAAGAGACCCAGTACTTC. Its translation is CASSRTSGGAYQETQYF.

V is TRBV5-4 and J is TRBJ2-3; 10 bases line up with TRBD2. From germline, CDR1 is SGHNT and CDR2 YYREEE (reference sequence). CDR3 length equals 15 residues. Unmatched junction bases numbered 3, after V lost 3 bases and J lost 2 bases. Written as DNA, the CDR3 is TGTGCCAGCAGCTGGAGCGGGGGGGCCACAGATACGCAGTATTTT. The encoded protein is CASSWSGGATDTQYF. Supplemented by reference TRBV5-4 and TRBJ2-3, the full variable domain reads ETGVTQSPTHLIKTRGQQVTLRCSSQSGHNTVSWYQQALGQGPQFIFQYYREEENGRGNFPPRFSGLQFPNYSSELNVNALELDDSALYLCASSWSGGATDTQYFGPGTRLTVL.

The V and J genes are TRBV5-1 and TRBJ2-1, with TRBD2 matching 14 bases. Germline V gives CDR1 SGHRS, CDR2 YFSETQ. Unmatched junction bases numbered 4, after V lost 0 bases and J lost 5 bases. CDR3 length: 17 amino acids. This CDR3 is CASSLEWTSGGNNEQFF. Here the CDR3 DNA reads TGCGCCAGCAGCTTGGAGTGGACTAGCGGGGGGAACAATGAGCAGTTCTTC.

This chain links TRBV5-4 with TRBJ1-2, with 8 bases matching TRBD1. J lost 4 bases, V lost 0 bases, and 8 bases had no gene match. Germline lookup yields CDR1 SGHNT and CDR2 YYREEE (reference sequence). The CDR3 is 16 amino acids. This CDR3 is CASSLEDRAPSYGYTF. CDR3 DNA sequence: TGTGCCAGCAGCTTGGAGGACAGGGCTCCAAGCTATGGCTACACCTTC.